This T cell receptor beta chain originates from a study of spatial heterogeneity in lung cancer (dated by TCRdb to about 2019). Notes on the research overall: Beta-chain transcripts were consistently detected in greater numbers than alpha-chain transcripts, which likely reflects a higher abundance of beta-chain transcripts. A strong correlation was found between TCR transcript counts in tumor regions and a T cell transcriptional module score from matched bulk RNA-seq. In the raw uncorrected reads, each unique combination of TCR and UMI appeared more than ten times on average. In non-small cell lung cancer, the study quantitatively compared TCR alpha and beta repertoires across several tumor regions, matched nontumor lung, and blood. Nonsynonymous mutation counts, determined by whole-exome sequencing of tumor tissue, were related to TCR repertoire features. Both alpha and beta chains were TCR-sequenced in approximately 200 tumor regions, some 64 matched nontumor lung samples and around 54 PBMC samples obtained at surgery. Study-level results and caveats: Confirming at a functional level the hypothesis that regional TCRs recognize regional mutations was considered to require additional single-cell paired TCR alpha and beta sequencing. The number of expanded intratumoral alpha and beta TCRs correlated with the tumor nonsynonymous mutation count. The count of ubiquitous expanded TCRs correlated with the count of ubiquitous nonsynonymous mutations, and the count of regional expanded TCRs correlated with the count of regional nonsynonymous mutations. TCR-seq coverage of tumor T cells was estimated to be only roughly 7.3% for alpha chains and 11% to 15% for beta chains.

In the paper's terms, the time point label means: sample taken at primary tumor resection. Donors were around 69 patients with early-stage, untreated non-small cell lung cancer from the lung TRACERx cohort. For TCR sequencing, whole RNA was extracted from tumor and nontumor lung tissue, or from cryopreserved PBMC samples, and no cell sorting was done. A patient was chosen for TCR sequencing only when enough RNA was available from at least two tumor regions. Before being selected, tumor and adjacent nontumor lung specimens were reviewed by a lung pathologist. Clipping removes 3 bases from V and 9 bases from J, with 7 as the unmatched junction base count. From its cysteine to its phenylalanine, the CDR3 spans 15 amino acids. Only the CDR3 region is kept as DNA, spanning 45 bases read in frame from base 1. The germline V gene yields SGHTA for CDR1 and FQGNSA for CDR2. The library was made by 5' RACE. TCRdb names NextSeq 500 as the instrument used. To allow correction of PCR and sequencing errors, the TCR library protocol tagged every TCR cDNA molecule with a unique molecular identifier. The paper's processing steps were these. Decombinator tools were used for TCR identification, UMI-based error correction and CDR3 extraction. Expanded TCRs were defined as those above a frequency of 2 per 1,000, corresponding to the top 1% of the tumor frequency distribution. Expanded tumor TCRs statistically deemed absent (corrected P<0.05) from at least one tumor region were classed as regional, and all other expanded tumor TCRs were classed as ubiquitous. Each repertoire was subsampled 100 times to 5,000 TCRs, after which Renyi diversity was computed with the R vegan package. CDR3 similarity networks were built from amino acid triplet string-kernel similarity, connecting CDR3s with pairwise similarity above 0.82. Through fastp at Q25 and MiXCR, TCRdb rebuilt clones from the public reads, retaining in-frame beta chains. Records with the same CDR3 protein are collapsed into one entry carrying the most frequent genes and DNA. V and J calls and clone size were set by TCRdb, not the authors. The sample has fewer than 8,500 distinct CDR3 sequences on record, around 8.4% of them singletons. The top ten constitute roughly 4.6% of the sample.

Concerning this clonotype: Its antigen is currently not known. Base quality data are lacking; no much larger clone is found one base away.

The sequence was collected from a male donor with early-stage non-small cell lung cancer. Sequences were derived from lung tumor tissue, sampled at surgery. The rearranged chain carries TRBV7-2 and TRBJ2-2, with 10 middle bases fitting TRBD2. The CDR3 protein is CASSLASGRNWELFF. The DNA sequence is as follows: TGTGCCAGCAGCTTGGCTAGCGGGAGAAATTGGGAGCTGTTTTTT.